The 18 T cell receptor beta chains below all came from one sample that was sequenced in a study of radiation and T cells in renal cell carcinoma. Sample time point: blood 4 weeks post-SBRT, at nephrectomy. Stated treatment: 15 Gy SBRT to primary tumor, nephrectomy 4 weeks later. The data were produced by immunoSEQ multiplex PCR, yet TCRdb's version contains in-frame clones alone and is incomplete. The repertoire holds roughly 160,000 clones, with roughly 90% as singletons. The sequencing used blood, collected from a patient whose treatment included radiotherapy and nephrectomy. These receptors all come from a woman in her 50s with renal cell carcinoma.

The chain carries TRBV6-1 and TRBJ2-3; TRBD2 might be the D (5 bases). Germline V gene lookup returns CDR1 MNHNS and CDR2 SASEGT. The CDR3 has 14 amino acids. Trimming removed 2 bases from V and 3 bases from J, with 9 bases in between. The DNA of the CDR3 is TGTGCCAGCAGTGAAAGTCTAGCAACAGATACGCAGTATTTT. Translation: CASSESLATDTQYF.

This clone was picked up a small number of times. J is TRBJ1-2 and V is TRBV6-5; D not resolved. The CDR3 length is 14 residues. V gave up 2 bases and J gave up 4 bases, with 11 bases separating them. The germline V gene has CDR1 MNHEY and CDR2 SVGAGI. The CDR3 protein is CASSYDPFGYGYTF. As DNA, the CDR3 is TGTGCCAGCAGTTACGACCCTTTTGGCTATGGCTACACCTTC.

The rearrangement uses TRBV7-9 and TRBJ2-3, with TRBD1 identical over 9 bases. The V gene's germline CDR1 is SEHNR and CDR2 FQNEAQ (reference sequence). CDR3 length: 15 residues. Trimming at V came to 8 bases and at J to 5 bases, leaving 11 bases not matched to a gene. The CDR3 is CASPRGGQGEDTQYF. CDR3 nucleotides: TGTGCCAGCCCTAGGGGGGGACAGGGCGAAGATACGCAGTATTTT.

This chain links TRBV5-6 with TRBJ1-2; tentative D call: TRBD1 (6 bases). Trimming pared 4 bases from V and 8 bases from J, leaving 15 bases between. Germline loops: CDR1 SGHDT, CDR2 YYEEEE. CDR3 size: 13 residues. The CDR3 here is CASSLGGRVGYTF. In nucleotides, the CDR3 is TGTGCCAGCAGCCTCGGGGGCAGGGTCGGCTACACCTTC.

The J gene is TRBJ1-2, the V gene TRBV6-5, with D perhaps TRBD1 (5 bases). The CDR3 has 13 amino acids. The germline V and J ends were trimmed by 10 bases and 5 bases, with 17 bases remaining between them. Germline V gives CDR1 MNHEY, CDR2 SVGAGI. The CDR3 is CATLSGVGYGYTF. CDR3 sequence (DNA): TGTGCCACTCTATCGGGGGTTGGATATGGCTACACCTTC.

This clone was counted once. V is TRBV6-5 and J is TRBJ1-1; perhaps TRBD1 as D (5 bases). V was trimmed by 0 bases and J by 1 base, leaving 9 bases between them. The germline V gene has CDR1 MNHEY and CDR2 SVGAGI. The CDR3 is 15 amino acids. Written as DNA, the CDR3 is TGTGCCAGCAGTTACTCGGGGGGTTGGAACACTGAAGCTTTCTTT. This gives the protein CASSYSGGWNTEAFF.

The J gene is TRBJ2-7, the V gene TRBV11-2; TRBD1 matches 7 bases. Germline CDR1 SGHAT, CDR2 FQNNGV. With 7 bases clipped from V and 1 base from J, the junction kept 4 bases outside the gene matches. The CDR3 consists of 13 residues. The CDR3 loop is CASTRTGSYEQYF. As DNA, the CDR3 is TGTGCCAGCACCAGGACAGGTTCCTACGAGCAGTACTTC.

The chain uses TRBV11-1 and TRBJ1-6; D is perhaps TRBD1 (6 bases). The CDR3 is made up of 15 amino acids. Between the trimmed V and J ends, which lost 5 bases and 7 bases, there was a span of 15 bases. The germline CDR1 and CDR2 sequences are SGHAT and FQDESV (reference sequence). Here the CDR3 reads CASSIYTGSNSPLHF. The CDR3 nucleotides are TGTGCCAGCAGCATTTATACAGGGTCCAATTCACCCCTCCACTTT.

This chain links TRBV6-1 with TRBJ1-5; 8 bases align to TRBD1. Per the germline V gene, CDR1 is MNHNS and CDR2 is SASEGT. CDR3 length: 14 amino acids. V was clipped by 5 bases and J by 6 bases; unmatched bases: 6. The CDR3 coding sequence is TGTGCCAGCAGTCAAGACAGGGGAGGTCAGCCCCAGCATTTT. This codes for CASSQDRGGQPQHF.

The chain joins TRBV6-5 to TRBJ2-1; 10 nucleotides match TRBD1. The CDR3 length is 15 residues. Germline V gene data show CDR1 as MNHEY and CDR2 as SVGAGI. Trimming at V came to 5 bases and at J to 5 bases, leaving 6 bases not matched to a gene. The CDR3 DNA follows: TGTGCCAGCAGTCCCGACAGGGGGCTCAACAATGAGCAGTTCTTC. Amino acid sequence: CASSPDRGLNNEQFF.

CDR3 protein: CASRTTTGGNTIYF. Here the CDR3 DNA reads TGTGCCAGTAGGACAACGACGGGTGGAAACACCATATATTTT. This chain connects TRBV19 to TRBJ1-3, with no clear D. The V gene lost 6 bases and the J gene lost 3 bases, with 12 bases spanning the gap. Germline V gene data show CDR1 as LNHDA and CDR2 as SQIVND (reference sequence). The CDR3 loop spans 14 amino acids. Combining the CDR3 with reference TRBV19 and TRBJ1-3 gives the whole variable domain DGGITQSPKYLFRKEGQNVTLSCEQNLNHDAMYWYRQDPGQGLRLIYYSQIVNDFQKGDIAEGYSVSREKKESFPLTVTSAQKNPTAFYLCASRTTTGGNTIYFGEGSWLTVV.

This chain links TRBV19 with TRBJ2-7, with 8 bases matching TRBD2. CDR3 length equals 15 residues. From germline, CDR1 is LNHDA and CDR2 SQIVND (reference sequence). J lost 1 base, V lost 3 bases, and 5 bases had no gene match. The CDR3 DNA sequence: TGTGCCAGTAGTATTGGGACTAGGGGATCCTACGAGCAGTACTTC. This codes for CASSIGTRGSYEQYF.

The J gene is TRBJ1-4, the V gene TRBV5-4; 8 nucleotides align to TRBD1. Per germline, CDR1 SGHNT and CDR2 YYREEE (reference sequence). V lost 0 bases, J lost 0 bases, and 1 base stayed unmatched. The CDR3 runs 16 residues. In nucleotides, the CDR3 is TGTGCCAGCAGCTTGGCACAGGGGGCAACTAATGAAAAACTGTTTTTT. Its protein is CASSLAQGATNEKLFF.

The rearrangement uses TRBV7-2 and TRBJ2-2; TRBD2 agrees at 13 bases. The junction had 10 bases not matched to a gene; V was cut back by 5 bases and J by 4 bases. The germline V gene has CDR1 SGHTA and CDR2 FQGNSA. This CDR3 region has 18 residues. This CDR3 reads CASSPQGLAGRSTGELFF. CDR3 bases: TGTGCCAGCAGCCCCCAGGGACTAGCGGGAAGATCCACCGGGGAGCTGTTTTTT.

The chain is built from TRBV9 and TRBJ2-3; D remains unclear. Germline loops: CDR1 SGDLS, CDR2 YYNGEE. Between the trimmed V and J ends, which lost 3 bases and 11 bases, there was a span of 10 bases. The CDR3 totals 11 residues. The CDR3 spells CASSDGLRQYF. Written as DNA, the CDR3 is TGTGCCAGCAGCGACGGGCTAAGGCAGTATTTT.

The rearrangement uses TRBV7-2 and TRBJ2-3, with D maybe TRBD1 (5 bases). This CDR3 comprises 13 residues. Germline CDR1 is SGHTA and CDR2 is FQGNSA. Trimming stripped 3 bases from V and 3 bases from J, with 7 bases between. In nucleotides, the CDR3 is TGTGCCAGCAGCTTTAGACAGACAGATACGCAGTATTTT. It encodes CASSFRQTDTQYF.

This chain joins TRBV7-9 and TRBJ2-7; D is perhaps TRBD1 (5 bases). CDR1 SEHNR and CDR2 FQNEAQ come from the germline V gene (reference sequence). Trimming shortened V by 5 bases and J by 6 bases, and 17 bases separated the two germline ends. This CDR3 has 14 residues. CDR3 amino acids: CASSPTRVFGEQYF. The DNA for the CDR3 is TGTGCCAGCAGCCCCACCAGGGTATTCGGCGAGCAGTACTTC.

V and J are TRBV5-6 and TRBJ2-1, with 7 positions matching TRBD2. The CDR3 sequence is 16 residues long. CDR1 SGHDT and CDR2 YYEEEE come from the germline V gene. J gave up 2 bases and V 1 base, and 6 bases lay outside the gene matches. In DNA form, the CDR3 reads TGTGCCAGCAGCTTGCTTCGTGCGGGAGCCTACAATGAGCAGTTCTTC. Translating gives CASSLLRAGAYNEQFF.